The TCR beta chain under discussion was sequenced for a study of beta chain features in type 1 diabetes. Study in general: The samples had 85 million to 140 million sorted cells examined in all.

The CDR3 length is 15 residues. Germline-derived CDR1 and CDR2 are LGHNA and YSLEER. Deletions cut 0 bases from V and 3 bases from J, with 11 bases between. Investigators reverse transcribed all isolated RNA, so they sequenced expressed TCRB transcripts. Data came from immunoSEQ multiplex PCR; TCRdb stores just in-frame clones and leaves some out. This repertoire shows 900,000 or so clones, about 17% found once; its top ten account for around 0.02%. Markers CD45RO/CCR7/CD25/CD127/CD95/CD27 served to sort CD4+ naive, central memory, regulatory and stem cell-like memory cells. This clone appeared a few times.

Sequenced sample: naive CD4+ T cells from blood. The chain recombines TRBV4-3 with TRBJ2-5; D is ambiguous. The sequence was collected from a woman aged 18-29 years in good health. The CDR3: CASSQDYWRKETQYF. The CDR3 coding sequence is TGCGCCAGCAGCCAAGATTACTGGCGTAAAGAGACCCAGTACTTC.